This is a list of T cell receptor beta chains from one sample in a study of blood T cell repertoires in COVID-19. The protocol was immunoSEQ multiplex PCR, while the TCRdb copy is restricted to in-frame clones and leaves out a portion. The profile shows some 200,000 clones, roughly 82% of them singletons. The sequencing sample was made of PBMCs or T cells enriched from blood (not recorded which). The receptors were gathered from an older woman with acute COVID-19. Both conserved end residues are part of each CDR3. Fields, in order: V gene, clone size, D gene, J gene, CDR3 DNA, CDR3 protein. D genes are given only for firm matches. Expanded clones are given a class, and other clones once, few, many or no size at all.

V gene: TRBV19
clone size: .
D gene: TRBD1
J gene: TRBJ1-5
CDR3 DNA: TGTGCCAGTGGGGGACAGGGGGCTTCGCCCCAGCATTTT
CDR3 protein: CASGGQGASPQHF

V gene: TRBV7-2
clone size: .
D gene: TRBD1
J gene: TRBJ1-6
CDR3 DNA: TGTGCCAGCAGCTTAGCCGGACAGGGTTATTCACCCCTCCACTTT
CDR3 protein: CASSLAGQGYSPLHF

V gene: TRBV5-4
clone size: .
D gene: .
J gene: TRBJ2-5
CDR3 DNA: TGTGCCAGCAGGGACAGGGAGGGTCCCCAGTACTTC
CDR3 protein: CASRDREGPQYF

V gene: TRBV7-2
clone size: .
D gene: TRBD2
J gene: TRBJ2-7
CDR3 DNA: TGTGCCAGCAGCTCCCCGGGACTAGCTAAAGAGCAGTACTTC
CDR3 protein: CASSSPGLAKEQYF

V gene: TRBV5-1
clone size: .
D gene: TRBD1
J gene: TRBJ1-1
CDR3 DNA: TGCGCCAGCACCCGACAGGGAGGTAACACTGAAGCTTTCTTT
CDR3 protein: CASTRQGGNTEAFF

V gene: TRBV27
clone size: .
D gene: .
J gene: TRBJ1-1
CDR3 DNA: TGTGCCAGCAGTCTAAATCTCGGGGGGACTGAAGCTTTCTTT
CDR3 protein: CASSLNLGGTEAFF

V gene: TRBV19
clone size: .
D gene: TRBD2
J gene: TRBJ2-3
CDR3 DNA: TGTGCCAGTAGTATCTCGCTAGCGGGAGGGCGAACAGATACGCAGTATTTT
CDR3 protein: CASSISLAGGRTDTQYF

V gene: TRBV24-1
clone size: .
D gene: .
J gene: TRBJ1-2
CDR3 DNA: TGTGCCACCAGTGCCCGCGAGGGTGCGAGGGGCTACACCTTC
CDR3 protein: CATSAREGARGYTF

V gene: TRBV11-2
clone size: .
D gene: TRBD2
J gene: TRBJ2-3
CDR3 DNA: TGTGCCAGCCGCCCAGGATGGGGGGGAGATACGCAGTATTTT
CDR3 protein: CASRPGWGGDTQYF

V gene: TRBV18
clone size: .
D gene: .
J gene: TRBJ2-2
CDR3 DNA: TGTGCCAGCTCTCAAAATGACTGGCGCGTGACCGGGGAGCTGTTTTTT
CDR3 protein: CASSQNDWRVTGELFF

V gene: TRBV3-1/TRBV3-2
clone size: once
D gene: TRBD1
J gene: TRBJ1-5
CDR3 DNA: TGTGCCAGCAGCCAGCCCCTCTATAAGACAGGGTATTGCAATCAGCCCCAGCATTTT
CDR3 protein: CASSQPLYKTGYCNQPQHF

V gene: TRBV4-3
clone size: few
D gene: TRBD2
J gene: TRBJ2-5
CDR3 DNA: TGCGCCAGCAGCCAAGGGAAGCGGGAGAGGGAGACCCAGTACTTC
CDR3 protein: CASSQGKRERETQYF

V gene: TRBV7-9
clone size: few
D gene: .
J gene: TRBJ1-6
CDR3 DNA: TGTGCCAGCACAGGGACACCTCTCGGAAAGTCACCCCTCCACTTT
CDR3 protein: CASTGTPLGKSPLHF

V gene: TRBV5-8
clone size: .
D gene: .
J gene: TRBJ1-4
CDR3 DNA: TGTGCCAGCAGCGAGGACCCGGGGGGAAAGGGTGAAAAACTGTTTTTT
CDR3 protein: CASSEDPGGKGEKLFF

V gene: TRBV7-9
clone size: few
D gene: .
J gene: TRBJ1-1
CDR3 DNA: TGTGCCAGCAGCTTAGTCTTACTCCTGACTGAAGCTTTCTTT
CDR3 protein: CASSLVLLLTEAFF

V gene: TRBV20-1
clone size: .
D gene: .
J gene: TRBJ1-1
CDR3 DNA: TGCAGTGCTAGTAGAGACAGGCTAAACACTGAAGCTTTCTTT
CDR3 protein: CSASRDRLNTEAFF

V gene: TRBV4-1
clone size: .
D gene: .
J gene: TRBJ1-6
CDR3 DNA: TGCGCCAGCAGCCAAGAGGGGCAGCATAATTCACCCCTCCACTTT
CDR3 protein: CASSQEGQHNSPLHF

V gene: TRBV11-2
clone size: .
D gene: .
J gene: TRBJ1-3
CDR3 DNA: TGTGCCAGCAGCTTAGAATATGGAAACACCATATATTTT
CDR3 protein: CASSLEYGNTIYF

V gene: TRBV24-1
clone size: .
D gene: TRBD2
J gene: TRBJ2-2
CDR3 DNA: TGTGCCACCAAGGGGAGCGGGATTACCGGGGAGCTGTTTTTT
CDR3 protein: CATKGSGITGELFF

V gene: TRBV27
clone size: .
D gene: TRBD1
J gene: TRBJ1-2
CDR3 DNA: TGTGCCAGCAGTTTTGGAAGGGGGCAGCGTGGCTACACCTTC
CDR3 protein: CASSFGRGQRGYTF

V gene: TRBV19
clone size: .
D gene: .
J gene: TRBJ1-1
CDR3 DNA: TGTGCCAGTAGTATGTTACAGCCGCCTTCAGCTTTCTTT
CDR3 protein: CASSMLQPPSAFF

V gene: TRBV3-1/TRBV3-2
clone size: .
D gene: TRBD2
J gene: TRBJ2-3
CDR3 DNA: TGTGCCAGCAGCCAATTACTAGCGGGGGGCACAGATACGCAGTATTTT
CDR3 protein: CASSQLLAGGTDTQYF

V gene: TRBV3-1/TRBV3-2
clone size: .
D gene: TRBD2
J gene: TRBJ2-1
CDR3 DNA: TGTGCCAGCAGCCAACTAGCGGGAGTCGAGCAGTTCTTC
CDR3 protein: CASSQLAGVEQFF

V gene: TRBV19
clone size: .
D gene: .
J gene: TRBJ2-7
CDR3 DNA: TGTGCCAGTAGTGTCCCAGGGGCAGGGAGATACGAGCAGTACTTC
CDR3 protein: CASSVPGAGRYEQYF

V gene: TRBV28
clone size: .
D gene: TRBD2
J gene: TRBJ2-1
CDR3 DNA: TGTGCAGGGACTAGCGTTTACAATGAGCAGTTCTTC
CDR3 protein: CAGTSVYNEQFF

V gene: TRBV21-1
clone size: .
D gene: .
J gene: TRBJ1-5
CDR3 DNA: TGTGCCAGCAGACAGGACAATCAGCCCCAGCATTTT
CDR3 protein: CASRQDNQPQHF

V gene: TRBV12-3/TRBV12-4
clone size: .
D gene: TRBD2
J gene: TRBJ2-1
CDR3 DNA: TGTGCCAGCAGTTTCCTAGCGGGGGTTTGGCTCTTC
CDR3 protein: CASSFLAGVWLF

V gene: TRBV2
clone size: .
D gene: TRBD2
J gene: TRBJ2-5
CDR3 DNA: TGTGCCAGCAGTAGGGACTCGGGGGGAGAGACCCAGTACTTC
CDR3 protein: CASSRDSGGETQYF

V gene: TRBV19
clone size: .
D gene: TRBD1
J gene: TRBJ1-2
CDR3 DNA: TGTGCCACTACAGGGGCAGGGAAAAACTATGGCTACACCTTC
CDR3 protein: CATTGAGKNYGYTF

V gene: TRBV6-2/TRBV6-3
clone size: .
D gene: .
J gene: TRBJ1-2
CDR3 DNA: TGTGCCAGCAGTTCCTGGACTCCGAAATCGAGAGGCTACACCTTC
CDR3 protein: CASSSWTPKSRGYTF

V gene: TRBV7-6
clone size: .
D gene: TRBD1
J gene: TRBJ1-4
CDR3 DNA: TGTGCCAGCAGCCCGACAGGGTACTTGGAAAAACTGTTTTTT
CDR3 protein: CASSPTGYLEKLFF

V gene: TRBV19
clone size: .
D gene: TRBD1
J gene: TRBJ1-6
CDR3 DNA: TGTGCCAGTAGTATCAGGGGGGATTCACCCCTCCACTTT
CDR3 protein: CASSIRGDSPLHF

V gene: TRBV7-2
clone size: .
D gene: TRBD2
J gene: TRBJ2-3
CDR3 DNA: TGTGCCAGCAGCTTAACTAGCGGGCACACAGATACGCAGTATTTT
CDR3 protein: CASSLTSGHTDTQYF

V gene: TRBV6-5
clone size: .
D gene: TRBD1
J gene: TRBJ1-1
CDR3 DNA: TGTGCCAGCAGAAGGACAGGGGTCACTGAAGCTTTCTTT
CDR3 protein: CASRRTGVTEAFF

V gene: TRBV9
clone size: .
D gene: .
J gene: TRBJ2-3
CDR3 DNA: TGTGCCAGCAGCGTTGGAACAGGGACTACGGCTAGCACAGATACGCAGTATTTT
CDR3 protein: CASSVGTGTTASTDTQYF

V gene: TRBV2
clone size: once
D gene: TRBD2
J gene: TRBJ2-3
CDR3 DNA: TGTGCCAGCGTTAGGGGGACTAGCGGCTACACAGATACGCAGTATTTT
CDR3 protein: CASVRGTSGYTDTQYF

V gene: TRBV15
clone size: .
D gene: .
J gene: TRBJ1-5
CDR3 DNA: TGTGCCACCAGCAGAGCGGGGGGGGGAAACCCCCAGCATTTT
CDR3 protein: CATSRAGGGNPQHF

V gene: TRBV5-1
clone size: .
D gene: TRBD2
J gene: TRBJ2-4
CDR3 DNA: TGCGCCAGCAGCTTGGGAGGGAGGGTCGACATTCAGTACTTC
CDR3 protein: CASSLGGRVDIQYF

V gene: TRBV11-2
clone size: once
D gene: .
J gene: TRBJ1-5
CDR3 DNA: TGTGCCAGCAGCTTTGAGGGGGGGAGCAATCAGCCCCAGCATTTT
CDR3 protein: CASSFEGGSNQPQHF

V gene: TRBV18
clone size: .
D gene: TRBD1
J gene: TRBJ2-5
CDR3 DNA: TGTGCCAGCTCAGCCGGGACAGGGGGGGAGACCCAGTACTTC
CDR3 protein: CASSAGTGGETQYF

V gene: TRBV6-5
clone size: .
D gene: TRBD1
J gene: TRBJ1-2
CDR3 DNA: TGTGCCAGCAGTTTGGGACAGGGGAGTGATGGCTACACCTTC
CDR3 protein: CASSLGQGSDGYTF

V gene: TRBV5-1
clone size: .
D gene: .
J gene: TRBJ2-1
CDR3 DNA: TGCGCCAGCAGATCGGGGATGGACCAGCCCTACAATGAGCAGTTCTTC
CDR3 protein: CASRSGMDQPYNEQFF

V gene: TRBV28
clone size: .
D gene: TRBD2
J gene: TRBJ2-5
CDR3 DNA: TGTGCCAGCAGCCGCGGTTTAACTAGCGGAGACCAAGAGACCCAGTACTTC
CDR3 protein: CASSRGLTSGDQETQYF

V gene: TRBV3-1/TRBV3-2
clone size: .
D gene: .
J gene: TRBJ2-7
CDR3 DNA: TGTGCCAGCAGCCCCTTTGGGCTAAGAAACTACGAGCAGTACTTC
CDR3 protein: CASSPFGLRNYEQYF

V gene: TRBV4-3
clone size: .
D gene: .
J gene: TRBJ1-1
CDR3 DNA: TGCGCCAGCAGCCAAGATATAGGGTGGACAGCGAACACTGAAGCTTTCTTT
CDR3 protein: CASSQDIGWTANTEAFF

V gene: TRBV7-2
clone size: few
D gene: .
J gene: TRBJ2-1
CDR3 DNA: TGTGCCAGCAGCTCCCGCGCGACAGATGGATATGAGCAGTTCTTC
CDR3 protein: CASSSRATDGYEQFF

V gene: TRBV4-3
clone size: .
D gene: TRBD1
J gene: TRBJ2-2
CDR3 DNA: TGCGCCAGCAGCCGGGCAGGGGGCCGCTACACCGGGGAGCTGTTTTTT
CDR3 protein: CASSRAGGRYTGELFF

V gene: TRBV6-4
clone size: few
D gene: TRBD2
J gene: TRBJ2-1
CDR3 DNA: TGTGCCAGCAGTGCGGGACTAGCGGACTACAATGAGCAGTTCTTC
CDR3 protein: CASSAGLADYNEQFF

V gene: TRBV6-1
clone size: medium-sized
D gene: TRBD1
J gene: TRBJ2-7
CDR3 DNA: TGTGCCAGCAGTGCCGACACCGGGACAGGGGTCTACGAGCAGTACTTC
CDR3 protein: CASSADTGTGVYEQYF

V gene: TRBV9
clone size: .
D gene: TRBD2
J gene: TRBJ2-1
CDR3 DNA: TGTGCCAGCAGCGTCTTAAGACTAGCGGGAGACTTGGAGGAGCAGTTCTTC
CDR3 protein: CASSVLRLAGDLEEQFF

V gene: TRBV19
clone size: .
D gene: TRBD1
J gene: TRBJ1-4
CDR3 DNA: TGTGCCAGTAGTAACCAACCGGGACAGGAAAATGAAAAACTGTTTTTT
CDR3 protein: CASSNQPGQENEKLFF

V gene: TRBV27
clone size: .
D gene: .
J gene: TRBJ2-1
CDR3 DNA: TGTGCCAGCAGTTTAAACGGGAACAATGAGCAGTTCTTC
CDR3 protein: CASSLNGNNEQFF

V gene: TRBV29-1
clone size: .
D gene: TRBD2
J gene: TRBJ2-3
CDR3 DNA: TGCAGCGTCCCCGTGGCGGGCCGACTAGCGGGAGATGGAACAGATACGCAGTATTTT
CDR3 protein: CSVPVAGRLAGDGTDTQYF

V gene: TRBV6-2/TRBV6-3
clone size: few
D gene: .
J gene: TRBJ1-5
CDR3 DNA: TGTGCCAGCAGCTCCCCGCAGGGCAATCAGCCCCAGCATTTT
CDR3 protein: CASSSPQGNQPQHF

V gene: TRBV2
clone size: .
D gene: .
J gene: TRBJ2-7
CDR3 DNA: TGTGCCAGCAGTGGGCCTTCCGGCGGCGAGCAGTACTTC
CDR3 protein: CASSGPSGGEQYF